Below are 28 T cell receptor beta chains sequenced from a single sample in a study of blood T cell repertoires in COVID-19. This table comes from immunoSEQ multiplex PCR, and its TCRdb copy is limited to in-frame clones, with some not included. Among roughly 200,000 clones listed, 70% to 90% were seen once. Sequencing input: peripheral blood. The source of these receptors is a woman under 30 who had recovered from COVID-19.

J is TRBJ1-2 and V is TRBV6-4; 10 bases are a match to TRBD1. Losses at the gene ends were 9 bases for V and 0 bases for J; bases not matched to a gene: 10. The CDR3 extends over 16 amino acids. Per germline, CDR1 MRHNA and CDR2 SNTAGT. The CDR3: CARLTGTGVANYGYTF. The CDR3 DNA reads as TGTGCCAGACTAACCGGGACAGGGGTTGCTAACTATGGCTACACCTTC.

V and J are TRBV19 and TRBJ2-5; D is perhaps TRBD1 (6 bases). V lost 7 bases to trimming and J lost 1 base, with 16 bases between them. The CDR3 contains 15 residues. CDR1 is LNHDA, CDR2 SQIVND, per germline (reference sequence). CDR3 in amino acids: CASTPQTGPQETQYF. DNA for the CDR3: TGTGCCAGTACCCCTCAAACAGGGCCCCAAGAGACCCAGTACTTC.

The gene calls are TRBV4-1 and TRBJ2-1; D is unresolved. Trimming removed 1 base at V and 0 bases at J, with 7 bases between. CDR3 length equals 15 residues. Germline-derived CDR1 and CDR2 are MGHRA and YSYEKL. CDR3 coding DNA: TGCGCCAGCAGCCAAGGGGCAGGCTCCTACAATGAGCAGTTCTTC. This sequence encodes CASSQGAGSYNEQFF.

This chain uses TRBV5-4 with TRBJ1-1; 9 bases map to TRBD1. The CDR3 runs 15 residues. CDR1 SGHNT and CDR2 YYREEE come from the germline V gene (reference sequence). The ends lost 2 bases at V and 0 bases at J; junction bases unmatched: 2. The CDR3 DNA follows: TGTGCCAGCAGCTTCCGGGACAGGGTGAACACTGAAGCTTTCTTT. This translates into CASSFRDRVNTEAFF.

J is TRBJ2-2 and V is TRBV25-1, with D possibly being TRBD1 (6 bases). The ends were cut back, 7 bases at V and 4 bases at J, with 19 bases in the middle. The CDR3 totals 16 residues. Per the germline V gene, CDR1 is MGHDK and CDR2 is SYGVNS. The chain's CDR3 is CASTNWAGRGTGELFF. The CDR3 nucleotides read TGTGCCAGCACCAACTGGGCGGGCAGGGGCACCGGGGAGCTGTTTTTT.

V is TRBV3-1 (or the pseudogene TRBV3-2) and J is TRBJ2-3; D not certain. Germline values: CDR1 LGHDT, CDR2 YNNKEL (reference sequence). Trimming cost V 4 bases and J 2 bases, with 16 bases left between them. This CDR3 region has 16 residues. The DNA of the CDR3 is TGTGCCAGCAGCCCTATAAGTGGCGGTCTCACAGATACGCAGTATTTT. It translates to CASSPISGGLTDTQYF.

The V call is TRBV27, the J call TRBJ2-1; TRBD2 agrees at 15 bases. The CDR3 spans 14 residues. The V gene end was trimmed by 10 bases and the J gene end by 12 bases; junction bases not matched to a gene: 10. From germline, CDR1 is MNHEY and CDR2 SMNVEV (reference sequence). The CDR3 DNA is TGTGCCACCCAAAGGACTAGCGGGAGGGCCATGCAGTTCTTC. Its protein is CATQRTSGRAMQFF.

The V and J genes are TRBV4-1 and TRBJ1-5, with a tentative D call TRBD1 (5 bases). The germline V gene encodes CDR1 MGHRA and CDR2 YSYEKL. V lost 3 bases to trimming and J lost 3 bases, with 12 bases between them. The CDR3 sequence is 15 residues long. In DNA, the CDR3 is TGCGCCAGCAGCCAGAGAGACAGCCCCAATCAGCCCCAGCATTTT. It is translated as CASSQRDSPNQPQHF.

The rearrangement uses TRBV7-9 and TRBJ1-1; 7 bases are a match to TRBD1. V gave up 2 bases and J gave up 8 bases; unmatched junction bases: 5. Germline V gene lookup returns CDR1 SEHNR and CDR2 FQNEAQ (reference sequence). The CDR3 extends over 13 amino acids. The CDR3 nucleotides read TGTGCCAGCAGCTTACTCGACAGGGAAGAAGCTTTCTTT. Translation: CASSLLDREEAFF.

The V and J genes are TRBV4-1 and TRBJ2-1; the match to TRBD2 covers 7 bases. This CDR3 is 17 amino acids long. Unmatched junction bases numbered 10, after V lost 1 base and J lost 4 bases. CDR1 is MGHRA, CDR2 YSYEKL, per germline. The CDR3 sequence: CASSQVSRERGYNEQFF. As DNA, the CDR3 is TGCGCCAGCAGCCAAGTCTCTCGGGAGCGGGGATACAATGAGCAGTTCTTC.

J is TRBJ1-6 and V is TRBV5-6; no firm D call. V lost 4 bases, J lost 7 bases, and 15 bases lay in between. The CDR3 loop spans 15 amino acids. CDR1 and CDR2 (germline): SGHDT, YYEEEE. The CDR3 sequence is CASSRRGLGNSPLHF. CDR3 sequence (DNA): TGTGCCAGCAGCCGTCGGGGATTAGGGAATTCACCCCTCCACTTT.

The gene calls are TRBV10-1 and TRBJ1-1, with 10 bases that match TRBD1. CDR1 and CDR2 from the germline V gene are WNHNN and SYGVQD (reference sequence). This CDR3 has 12 amino acids. CDR3 sequence: CGVGQGDTEAFF. Written as DNA, the CDR3 is TGCGGGGTCGGACAGGGGGACACTGAAGCTTTCTTT.

This chain joins TRBV4-1 and TRBJ2-7; D might be TRBD1 (6 bases). The germline gives CDR1 MGHRA, CDR2 YSYEKL. Trimming shortened V by 1 base and J by 4 bases, and 17 bases separated the two germline ends. The CDR3 is made up of 16 amino acids. CDR3 sequence reads: CASSQVVGSTGYEQYF. CDR3 DNA: TGCGCCAGCAGCCAAGTAGTGGGATCGACAGGTTACGAGCAGTACTTC.

The rearrangement links TRBV4-1 to TRBJ2-5, with TRBD2 matching over 10 bases. The J segment lost 4 bases and the V segment lost 1 base, leaving 15 bases of the junction unmatched. The length of the CDR3 is 19 residues. The germline V gene encodes CDR1 MGHRA and CDR2 YSYEKL. CDR3 region: CASSQVELAGEEVGETQYF. CDR3 sequence (DNA): TGCGCCAGCAGCCAAGTTGAGCTAGCGGGAGAGGAGGTAGGAGAGACCCAGTACTTC.

The V call is TRBV10-3, the J call TRBJ2-1; maybe TRBD2 (5 bases). The V end was cut by 4 bases, the J end by 3 bases, with 16 bases between. The CDR3 runs 16 residues. Germline CDR1 is ENHRY and CDR2 is SYGVKD. CDR3 sequence (DNA): TGTGCCATCAGTGCCGCCGCTAGCTCAAACTACAATGAGCAGTTCTTC. Translating it yields CAISAAASSNYNEQFF.

In its sample, this clone was seen a few times. This sequence joins TRBV10-3 and TRBJ1-5; tentatively, D is TRBD1 (5 bases). Trimming took off 2 bases at V and 7 bases at J, with 12 bases between the two ends. This CDR3 is built from 14 residues. Germline V gives CDR1 ENHRY, CDR2 SYGVKD. As DNA, the CDR3 is TGTGCCATCAGTGAGCGGGGGGATGGCCAGCCCCAGCATTTT. Residues: CAISERGDGQPQHF.

The rearrangement joins TRBV30 to TRBJ1-1; maybe TRBD1 (6 bases). Germline V CDR1 and CDR2: GTSNPN, SVGIG (reference sequence). The germline V and J ends were trimmed by 2 bases and 0 bases, with 7 bases remaining between them. This CDR3 is 13 amino acids long. The CDR3 DNA sequence: TGTGCCTGGAGTAGGGGGATGAACACTGAAGCTTTCTTT. Residues: CAWSRGMNTEAFF.

The chain links TRBV13 to TRBJ1-2, with D maybe TRBD1 (5 bases). The CDR3 spans 15 residues. Trimming left V 7 bases short and J 8 bases short, with 23 bases between. Germline V gene lookup returns CDR1 PRHDT and CDR2 FYEKMQ (reference sequence). The CDR3 DNA reads TGTGCCAGCACCCCCGGGACTCACCTCTCTGCGGGCTACACCTTC. Translated, it gives CASTPGTHLSAGYTF.

This clone was observed a single time. This chain links TRBV7-9 with TRBJ1-3; possibly TRBD1 for D (6 bases). V was cut by 5 bases and J by 2 bases, with 7 bases left in between. The CDR3 spans 13 residues. Germline lookup yields CDR1 SEHNR and CDR2 FQNEAQ (reference sequence). CDR3 sequence reads: CASSAGAGNTIYF. The DNA for the CDR3 is TGTGCCAGCAGCGCAGGGGCTGGAAACACCATATATTTT.

The rearrangement uses TRBV4-2 and TRBJ2-1; 14 positions match TRBD2. This CDR3 is 16 amino acids long. After removal of 3 bases from V and 7 bases from J, the junction contained 5 bases not matched to a gene. Germline CDR1 reads LGHNA; CDR2 reads YNFKEQ. For the CDR3, the DNA is TGTGCCAGCAGCCATACCGGGACTAGCGGGAGTAATGAGCAGTTCTTC. Translated: CASSHTGTSGSNEQFF.

This clone was seen once. The J gene is TRBJ2-7, the V gene TRBV11-2; 8 nucleotides agree with TRBD1. This CDR3 contains 15 residues. The ends lost 5 bases at V and 7 bases at J; junction bases unmatched: 13. CDR1 SGHAT and CDR2 FQNNGV come from the germline V gene. This CDR3 is CASSPRQGRRREQYF. The DNA of the CDR3 is TGTGCCAGCAGCCCCCGACAGGGGAGGAGAAGGGAGCAGTACTTC.

CDR3 coding DNA: TGTGCCAGTAGCGCCCGGGACAGGGGCCGCCAGCCCCAGCATTTT. Translation: CASSARDRGRQPQHF. J is TRBJ1-5 and V is TRBV19; 10 bases agree with TRBD1. Germline loops: CDR1 LNHDA, CDR2 SQIVND (reference sequence). Germline trimming cut 6 bases from V and 7 bases from J; bases unmatched to any gene: 9. The CDR3 spans 15 residues.

This sequence joins TRBV7-6 and TRBJ2-2; 7 positions agree with TRBD2. Trimming cost V 6 bases and J 6 bases; bases outside gene matches: 7. Germline V CDR1 and CDR2: SGHVS, FNYEAQ. CDR3 length: 14 residues. The CDR3 nucleotides are TGTGCCAGCAGGGGCCCGGGACTACCCGGGGAGCTGTTTTTT. Amino acid sequence: CASRGPGLPGELFF.

The rearrangement uses TRBV27 and TRBJ2-5; D is perhaps TRBD2 (6 bases). Germline V gene lookup returns CDR1 MNHEY and CDR2 SMNVEV (reference sequence). The CDR3 contains 15 residues. The ends were cut back, 10 bases at V and 2 bases at J, with 20 bases in the middle. For the CDR3, the DNA is TGTGCCACCAAGCGCACTCCGGGACTGCAAGAGACCCAGTACTTC. Its translation: CATKRTPGLQETQYF.

This chain uses TRBV7-2 with TRBJ2-3; D is possibly TRBD2 (5 bases). Germline CDR1 reads SGHTA; CDR2 reads FQGNSA. The CDR3 has 16 amino acids. V was cut by 5 bases and J by 5 bases, with 20 bases left in between. The CDR3 protein is CASSHGSGAGLDTQYF. CDR3 bases: TGTGCCAGCAGCCACGGCTCGGGTGCGGGTTTAGATACGCAGTATTTT.

The CDR3 loop reads CASRTTSVNEQYF. DNA for the CDR3: TGTGCCAGCAGGACAACTAGCGTCAACGAGCAGTACTTC. The chain is built from TRBV11-2 and TRBJ2-7; 7 bases line up with TRBD2. This CDR3 is built from 13 residues. Germline CDR1 SGHAT, CDR2 FQNNGV. The V segment lost 6 bases and the J segment 5 bases; nucleotides outside the gene matches: 7.

J is TRBJ2-1 and V is TRBV28; a weak D match, TRBD2 (6 bases). Germline V gene data show CDR1 as MDHEN and CDR2 as SYDVKM. Trimming shortened V by 3 bases and J by 10 bases, and 7 bases separated the two germline ends. The CDR3 is 11 residues long. Written as DNA, the CDR3 is TGTGCCAGCAGTTTCGGAGGGGAGCAGTTCTTC. Translated, it gives CASSFGGEQFF. Complete variable domain (other parts from reference TRBV28 and TRBJ2-1): DVKVTQSSRYLVKRTGEKVFLECVQDMDHENMFWYRQDPGLGLRLIYFSYDVKMKEKGDIPEGYSVSREKKERFSLILESASTNQTSMYLCASSFGGEQFFGPGTRLTVL.

Of note for this clone: The sample contains more than one DNA sequence encoding this CDR3. The chain couples TRBV9 to TRBJ2-1; a weak D match, TRBD2 (5 bases). The germline V gene has CDR1 SGDLS and CDR2 YYNGEE. The CDR3 loop spans 13 amino acids. Trimming shortened V by 3 bases and J by 4 bases, and 8 bases separated the two germline ends. The CDR3 spells CASSGDYYNEQFF. CDR3 DNA sequence: TGTGCCAGCAGCGGCGACTATTACAATGAGCAGTTCTTC.